A selection of T cell receptor beta chains follows, all from one sample in a study of T cell changes during pregnancy in multiple sclerosis. Data came from immunoSEQ multiplex PCR; TCRdb stores just in-frame clones and leaves some out. The top ten clones hold approximately 1.6% of a sample with 85,000 to 95,000 clones, 91% of them seen once. The sample consisted of peripheral blood, taken after pregnancy. The source of these receptors is a female donor in good health, enrolled as a control in a pregnancy study. Both conserved end residues are part of each CDR3. A D gene is named only where the DNA matches it firmly. Rows give clone size only sometimes, using once, few, many, or a class for an expanded clone.

>NA|TRBV5-4|TRBJ1-4|NA
CASSLDYRMGKLFF
TGTGCCAGCAGCTTGGACTATCGGATGGGAAAACTGTTTTTT
>NA|TRBV20-1|TRBJ2-7|NA
CSARSGYEQYF
TGCAGTGCTAGAAGCGGATACGAGCAGTACTTC
>NA|TRBV7-6|TRBJ1-5|NA
CASSLSGNSQPQHF
TGTGCCAGCAGCCTCTCGGGTAATAGTCAGCCCCAGCATTTT
>TRBD2|TRBV10-3|TRBJ2-3|NA
CAIAGLATSTDTQYF
TGTGCCATCGCGGGACTAGCGACTAGCACAGATACGCAGTATTTT
>NA|TRBV7-3|TRBJ1-2|once
CASSLLPGNDYTF
TGTGCCAGCAGCTTATTACCAGGGAATGACTACACCTTC
>NA|TRBV7-2|TRBJ1-5|NA
CASSLQAHSNQPQHF
TGTGCCAGCAGCTTACAGGCCCATAGCAATCAGCCCCAGCATTTT
>TRBD1|TRBV4-3|TRBJ1-5|NA
CASSQGRGQPQHF
TGCGCCAGCAGCCAAGGCAGGGGGCAGCCCCAGCATTTT
>TRBD2|TRBV29-1|TRBJ2-1|NA
CSVDQLAGHYNEQFF
TGCAGCGTTGACCAACTAGCGGGGCATTACAATGAGCAGTTCTTC
>TRBD2|TRBV7-8|TRBJ2-7|NA
CASGYSGLAKLYEQYF
TGTGCCAGCGGGTACTCGGGACTAGCGAAACTTTACGAGCAGTACTTC
>NA|TRBV30|TRBJ1-1|few
CAWSPVNTEAFF
TGTGCCTGGAGCCCAGTGAACACTGAAGCTTTCTTT
>NA|TRBV14|TRBJ2-5|NA
CASSPRQGWETQYF
TGTGCCAGCAGCCCAAGGCAGGGTTGGGAGACCCAGTACTTC
>NA|TRBV4-3|TRBJ1-6|NA
CASSQGQANSPLHF
TGCGCCAGCAGCCAAGGACAGGCCAATTCACCCCTCCACTTT
>TRBD1|TRBV27|TRBJ1-2|NA
CASSRAGQGAKFYGYTF
TGTGCCAGCAGTCGCGCGGGACAGGGGGCGAAGTTCTATGGCTACACCTTC
>NA|TRBV27|TRBJ2-5|NA
CASRRQRTEETQYF
TGTGCCAGCAGAAGACAGAGAACAGAAGAGACCCAGTACTTC
>NA|TRBV7-9|TRBJ2-1|NA
CASSPGGLRPYEQFF
TGTGCCAGCAGCCCCGGGGGGCTCAGGCCCTATGAGCAGTTCTTC
>NA|TRBV4-1|TRBJ1-3|NA
CASSLGPGDGNTIYF
TGCGCCAGCAGCCTCGGTCCAGGGGATGGAAACACCATATATTTT
>TRBD1|TRBV9|TRBJ1-2|NA
CASSVEGGTGYGYTF
TGTGCCAGCAGCGTAGAAGGGGGGACAGGGTATGGCTACACCTTC
>NA|TRBV4-3|TRBJ1-3|NA
CASSQKVSSGNTIYF
TGCGCCAGCAGCCAAAAAGTGAGCTCTGGAAACACCATATATTTT
>NA|TRBV6-5|TRBJ1-5|NA
CASSLNTDSNQPQHF
TGTGCCAGCAGCCTGAATACAGATAGCAATCAGCCCCAGCATTTT
>TRBD1|TRBV6-6|TRBJ2-2|few
CASSGQGENTGELFF
TGTGCCAGCAGTGGACAGGGAGAGAACACCGGGGAGCTGTTTTTT
>NA|TRBV15|TRBJ1-6|NA
CATSRERGDYSGFGTNSPLHF
TGTGCCACCAGCAGAGAGCGGGGCGACTACTCGGGATTCGGTACTAATTCACCCCTCCACTTT
>NA|TRBV11-2|TRBJ1-6|NA
CASSLARLTARSYNSPLHF
TGTGCCAGCAGCTTAGCCCGACTGACAGCCCGCTCCTATAATTCACCCCTCCACTTT
>TRBD2|TRBV9|TRBJ2-1|NA
CASSVRLAGGNEQFF
TGTGCCAGCAGCGTGCGACTAGCGGGGGGCAATGAGCAGTTCTTC
>NA|TRBV5-1|TRBJ2-7|NA
CASSLLGVSRQGSSYEQYF
TGCGCCAGCAGCTTGCTTGGGGTCTCGAGGCAGGGCAGCTCCTACGAGCAGTACTTC
>TRBD1|TRBV7-8|TRBJ1-1|NA
CASSYQDRTILGTEAFF
TGTGCCAGCAGCTACCAGGACAGGACAATACTGGGGACTGAAGCTTTCTTT
>TRBD1|TRBV9|TRBJ1-2|NA
CASSVRGTADGYTF
TGTGCCAGCAGCGTACGTGGGACAGCCGATGGCTACACCTTC
>NA|TRBV7-3|TRBJ2-7|NA
CASSPSGFPNEQYF
TGTGCCAGCAGCCCTTCAGGGTTCCCGAACGAGCAGTACTTC
>NA|TRBV5-6|TRBJ1-6|NA
CASSTRSVSYNSPLHF
TGTGCCAGCAGCACTCGGAGCGTTTCCTATAATTCACCCCTCCACTTT
>TRBD1|TRBV25-1|TRBJ1-2|NA
CASSEPGQGYGYTF
TGTGCCAGCAGTGAACCGGGACAGGGTTATGGCTACACCTTC
>TRBD2|TRBV18|TRBJ2-1|NA
CASSPPGAPLAGGAYNEQFF
TGTGCCAGCTCACCACCGGGGGCCCCTTTAGCGGGGGGGGCCTACAATGAGCAGTTCTTC
>TRBD1|TRBV6-6|TRBJ2-2|NA
CASRLDRGGTGELFF
TGTGCCAGCAGACTCGACAGGGGAGGCACCGGGGAGCTGTTTTTT
>NA|TRBV28|TRBJ2-2|NA
CASGAGALDTGELFF
TGTGCCAGCGGGGCGGGGGCGTTGGACACCGGGGAGCTGTTTTTT
>TRBD1|TRBV6-5|TRBJ1-1|once
CASSARDRAGEAFF
TGTGCCAGCAGTGCCCGGGACAGGGCGGGTGAAGCTTTCTTT
>TRBD1|TRBV18|TRBJ2-1|NA
CASSRSDRGLPAYNEQFF
TGTGCCAGCTCACGATCGGACAGGGGCCTTCCGGCCTACAATGAGCAGTTCTTC
>TRBD1|TRBV10-3|TRBJ2-7|NA
CAIMDRGSYEQYF
TGTGCCATCATGGACAGGGGCTCCTACGAGCAGTACTTC
>TRBD1|TRBV4-3|TRBJ1-4|NA
CASSPSDRINEKLFF
TGCGCCAGCAGCCCCTCGGACAGGATTAATGAAAAACTGTTTTTT
>TRBD1|TRBV6-1|TRBJ1-2|once
CATPPRTGDYGYTF
TGTGCCACCCCCCCCCGGACAGGGGACTATGGCTACACCTTC
>TRBD2|TRBV7-3|TRBJ2-1|NA
CASSFSGGLYNEQFF
TGTGCCAGCAGCTTTAGCGGGGGCCTATACAATGAGCAGTTCTTC
>NA|TRBV28|TRBJ2-3|NA
CASGRGPGDTQYF
TGTGCCAGCGGGCGGGGGCCCGGAGATACGCAGTATTTT
>TRBD1|TRBV28|TRBJ2-3|once
CASSLGQGYAQYF
TGTGCCAGCAGTTTGGGACAGGGGTACGCGCAGTATTTT
>NA|TRBV28|TRBJ2-7|NA
CASSEGNREQYF
TGTGCCAGCAGTGAGGGAAACAGAGAGCAGTACTTC
>NA|TRBV21-1|TRBJ1-5|NA
CASSPTRGETMLQPQHF
TGTGCCAGCAGCCCAACCAGGGGTGAGACTATGTTACAGCCCCAGCATTTT
>NA|TRBV7-9|TRBJ1-1|NA
CASSREASTEAFF
TGTGCCAGCAGCCGGGAAGCCAGCACTGAAGCTTTCTTT
>TRBD1|TRBV5-4|TRBJ1-2|NA
CASSFVGQGNYGYTF
TGTGCCAGCAGCTTTGTTGGACAGGGGAACTATGGCTACACCTTC
>NA|TRBV10-3|TRBJ2-2|NA
CAIWGGVDTGELFF
TGTGCCATCTGGGGGGGCGTCGACACCGGGGAGCTGTTTTTT
>NA|TRBV25-1|TRBJ2-7|NA
CASSTGEYTYEQYF
TGTGCCAGCAGTACGGGGGAATATACCTACGAGCAGTACTTC